The following is a T cell receptor (beta chain) sequence with its context. The clone's antigen remains unknown. No clone much larger than this one lies a single base away; base qualities are absent. These data come from a study of shared clonotypes between healthy human individuals (dated by TCRdb to about 2020). In the study overall: Two women and a few men aged 18 to 49 years were included in the cohort. The study deeply sequenced blood TCR repertoires of five healthy adults to estimate repertoire size and the extent of clonotype sharing between individuals. For each donor, CD4 naive and CD4 memory were each given three plates, CD8 naive was given two plates, and CD8 memory was given one plate. Leukapheresis yielded between about 0.8 and 9.5 billion PBMCs per donor. Libraries were prepared and TCR repertoires were sequenced by different laboratories using diverse techniques, in order to increase sequencing depth and limit assay-specific biases.

Using the deep immunoSEQ assay, TCR CDR3 regions were amplified from genomic DNA by multiplex PCR. Extracted genomic DNA from each cell subset was spread evenly across all wells of several immunoSEQ 96-well plates, with each plate serving as a replicate. Each replicate PCR for sorted subsets received about 0.2 ug genomic DNA, equal to tens of thousands of T cell genomes. Purified libraries were measured with a Qubit 3.0 fluorometer, size-checked on a Bioanalyzer 2100, and measured again with the KAPA Library Quantification kit. Each immunoSEQ 96-well plate was sequenced on its own single-read 150-cycle Illumina NextSeq 550 flow cell. In the original analysis: Because only junctional sequences without quality scores were contained in the immunoSEQ output, filtering matching that applied to full-length reads could not be performed. Sequences were annotated with PyIR, a Python wrapper for IgBLAST v1.9, using IMGT germline references to assign V/J genes and CDR3. Reads were filtered out if the reads had weak V/J assignments (E-value above 1e-6), no CDR3, stop codons, out-of-frame junctions, or ambiguous translated residues. V3J clonotypes were defined as sequences sharing the same inferred V gene, J gene, and CDR3 amino acid sequence. The percentage overlap between two repertoires was calculated by dividing the number of shared unique clonotypes by the size of the smaller repertoire. Three approaches were used to assess repertoire richness: RTK rarefaction, the Chao1 estimator, and Recon v2.1 estimates of unobserved clonotypes. For all TCRbeta clonotypes obtained by the gDNA method from four donors, generation probabilities were computed with OLGA. The clones in this table, taken by TCRdb from immuneACCESS, are in-frame only. Not every clone is retained; where verified, under half of the shortfall comes from an unresolved V gene, and the cause of the rest is unknown. That table supplies the V and J calls and clone size; D and trimming were determined from the DNA. This sample has around 700,000 clones in its table, and roughly 70% of those were observed once. Together, the top ten hold approximately 1.8% of the sample.

Healthy HIV-negative adults with no recently reported acute infections or vaccinations were included as donors. Only Caucasian adults living in Nashville, Tennessee, USA were represented among the donors. CD4+ T cells were enriched by magnetic negative selection; naive cells were then positively selected on CD45RA, and the negative fraction formed the memory subset. Blood was collected by leukapheresis, and PBMCs were isolated by Ficoll-Histopaque density gradient centrifugation and then cryopreserved in liquid nitrogen vapor phase. Purity and quantity of every magnetically sorted T cell population were checked by analytical flow cytometry. Genomic DNA was isolated from each sorted fraction and quantified by UV absorbance on a Nanodrop 2000c. V loses 5 bases, J loses 3 bases, and the germline ends lie 17 bases apart. The cysteine opens and the phenylalanine closes a CDR3 of 15 amino acids. Just CDR3 DNA is preserved here, 45 bases in frame from base 1. For CDR1 and CDR2, the germline V gene (reference sequence) lists MNHEY and SMNVEV.

Paper-wide results and their limitations: Larger estimated clonotype richness was generally found for naive subsets than for memory subsets. Incomplete sequencing was indicated by rarefaction of sorted-subset datasets, despite the large sequencing depth. Higher generation probabilities were observed for clonotypes shared by all four sorted-subset donors than for non-shared clonotypes. About 5% of naive CD4, roughly 3.5% of naive CD8, roughly 2.4% of memory CD4, and approximately 0.39% of memory CD8 clonotypes were shared across a few donors. Pairwise subsampling indicated that sequencing depth was expected to affect the degree of clonotype sharing among donors. Because the study included only a small number of donors, the genetic and exposure-history diversity represented was limited. Only blood was sampled, and tissue TCR repertoires likely differ from those in blood.

The chain is encoded by TRBV27 joined to TRBJ2-7, with a weak D call of TRBD1 (6 bases match). The TCR originated in a woman in her twenties or thirties in good health. Sequenced: memory CD4+ T cells sorted from blood. The meaning of the sample's cell subset or site label: CD45RA-negative fraction. The sequenced DNA is TGTGCCAGCAGTCCATCGGTCGGGGACAACTACGAGCAGTACTTC. This encodes CASSPSVGDNYEQYF.